The 25 T cell receptor beta chains reported below all come from one sample, sequenced in a study of T cells in narcolepsy. Clones were sequenced by immunoSEQ multiplex PCR, and TCRdb holds only the in-frame ones, with some missing. The data show tens of thousands of clones, around 63% seen once. The specimen was memory (CD45RA-) CD4+ T cells from blood. The receptors were gathered from a human donor in good health.

The rearrangement joins TRBV7-6 to TRBJ2-2, with 9 bases matching TRBD2. CDR3 length: 16 amino acids. From germline, CDR1 is SGHVS and CDR2 FNYEAQ. V lost 5 bases and J lost 6; bases outside the gene matches: 10. The CDR3 nucleotides read TGTGCCAGCAGCGGAATAGGGACTAGCCGCGCCGGGGAGCTGTTTTTT. Translating gives CASSGIGTSRAGELFF.

The J gene is TRBJ1-2, the V gene TRBV5-1, with D perhaps matching TRBD1 (6 bases). The V and J ends lost 2 bases and 9 bases respectively, with 20 bases between them. The CDR3 sequence is 15 residues long. Germline CDR1 and CDR2: SGHRS and YFSETQ. The CDR3: CASSFGDTGLYSYTF. CDR3 sequence (DNA): TGCGCCAGCAGCTTCGGGGACACGGGGTTGTATAGCTACACCTTC.

This chain joins TRBV2 and TRBJ2-1; D is possibly TRBD2 (5 bases). Looked up from germline, CDR1 is SNHLY and CDR2 is FYNNEI. V was cut by 7 bases and J by 7 bases, with 17 bases left in between. This CDR3 region has 14 residues. The CDR3 region has the DNA TGTGCCAGCATCGGGGAGCCTTTCGGGAATGAGCAGTTCTTC. Translating gives CASIGEPFGNEQFF.

The genes are TRBV4-1 and TRBJ1-6; D is uncertain. Looked up from germline, CDR1 is MGHRA and CDR2 is YSYEKL. This CDR3 has 14 amino acids. Trimming removed 1 base from V and 7 bases from J, with 8 bases in between. The chain's CDR3 is CASSQGYRNSPLHF. In DNA form, the CDR3 reads TGCGCCAGCAGCCAAGGGTATCGGAATTCACCCCTCCACTTT.

The V gene is TRBV28, the J gene TRBJ1-2, with D possibly being TRBD1 (5 bases). Trimming shortened V by 7 bases and J by 7 bases, and 16 bases separated the two germline ends. CDR1 MDHEN and CDR2 SYDVKM come from the germline V gene. This CDR3 region has 13 residues. The CDR3 protein is CASTPTIGGGYTF. DNA for the CDR3: TGTGCCAGCACCCCCACGATCGGGGGTGGCTACACCTTC.

This sequence joins TRBV19 and TRBJ2-3, with D unclear. Germline CDR1 and CDR2: LNHDA and SQIVND (reference sequence). This CDR3 is 15 amino acids long. Trimming removed 5 bases from V and 2 bases from J, with 14 bases in between. The CDR3: CASSAPDRFTDTQYF. The DNA for the CDR3 is TGTGCCAGTAGTGCTCCGGACCGATTCACAGATACGCAGTATTTT.

CDR3 region: CASSPEKSGEKLFF. The CDR3 nucleotides are TGTGCCAGCTCACCAGAGAAAAGTGGGGAAAAACTGTTTTTT. The chain recombines TRBV18 with TRBJ1-4; D uncertain. The CDR3 extends over 14 amino acids. Germline assignment: CDR1 KGHSH and CDR2 LQKENI. Trimming removed 2 bases from V and 8 bases from J, with 12 bases in between. The entire variable domain, with the rest obtained from reference TRBV18 and TRBJ1-4, is as follows: NAGVMQNPRHLVRRRGQEARLRCSPMKGHSHVYWYRQLPEEGLKFMVYLQKENIIDESGMPKERFSAEFPKEGPSILRIQQVVRGDSAAYFCASSPEKSGEKLFFGSGTQLSVL.

The chain recombines TRBV6-5 with TRBJ2-5; 9 bases are a match to TRBD1. CDR3 length: 15 residues. J lost 3 bases, V lost 4 bases, and 6 bases had no gene match. The germline V gene encodes CDR1 MNHEY and CDR2 SVGAGI. CDR3 sequence reads: CASSSVTGGEETQYF. DNA for the CDR3: TGTGCCAGCAGTTCTGTGACAGGGGGAGAAGAGACCCAGTACTTC.

This clone was seen just once. The chain links TRBV7-2 to TRBJ2-7; D might be TRBD2 (6 bases). The CDR3 extends over 17 amino acids. V was cut by 5 bases and J by 5 bases, with 25 bases left in between. The germline gives CDR1 SGHTA, CDR2 FQGNSA. DNA for the CDR3: TGTGCCAGCAGCCCCGAGGGCCAAGTTTGGGGGAGGAACGAGCAGTACTTC. It is translated as CASSPEGQVWGRNEQYF. Full variable domain (remainder filled in from reference TRBV7-2 and TRBJ2-7): GAGVSQSPSNKVTEKGKDVELRCDPISGHTALYWYRQSLGQGLEFLIYFQGNSAPDKSGLPSDRFSAERTGGSVSTLTIQRTQQEDSAVYLCASSPEGQVWGRNEQYFGPGTRLTVT.

The chain carries TRBV9 and TRBJ1-1; D not resolved. Per the germline V gene, CDR1 is SGDLS and CDR2 is YYNGEE. The CDR3 runs 13 residues. V was clipped by 4 bases and J by 3 bases, with 10 bases between them. CDR3 sequence reads: CASSFNQDTEAFF. Here the CDR3 DNA reads TGTGCCAGCAGCTTCAACCAGGACACTGAAGCTTTCTTT.

This clone was detected a few times. The J gene is TRBJ2-7, the V gene TRBV11-2, with D maybe TRBD1 (6 bases). The CDR3 is made up of 12 amino acids. Germline assignment: CDR1 SGHAT and CDR2 FQNNGV. The ends were cut back, 7 bases at V and 3 bases at J, with 10 bases in the middle. CDR3 protein: CASTTQGYEQYF. For the CDR3, the DNA is TGTGCCAGCACTACACAGGGCTACGAGCAGTACTTC.

This clone was seen more than once but under ten times. The chain couples TRBV6-1 to TRBJ1-6; D is unresolved. V shed 4 bases and J shed 2 bases, with 6 bases lying between them. Germline CDR1 and CDR2: MNHNS and SASEGT. The CDR3 extends over 14 amino acids. CDR3 coding DNA: TGTGCCAGCAGTGTGGGGACCTATAATTCACCCCTCCACTTT. Encoded protein: CASSVGTYNSPLHF.

The chain has TRBV4-1 and TRBJ2-3, with 7 bases fitting TRBD2. The ends lost 4 bases at V and 11 bases at J; junction bases unmatched: 9. The CDR3 loop spans 13 amino acids. CDR1 MGHRA and CDR2 YSYEKL come from the germline V gene. The DNA of the CDR3 is TGCGCCAGCAGCCGAGGGCGGCTAGCGGAGCAGTATTTT. It codes for CASSRGRLAEQYF.

The gene calls are TRBV28 and TRBJ2-6; D might be TRBD1 (5 bases). The V gene lost 6 bases and the J gene lost 0 bases, with 12 bases spanning the gap. This CDR3 is 16 amino acids long. Germline V gene data show CDR1 as MDHEN and CDR2 as SYDVKM. CDR3 in amino acids: CASSLYRGSGANVLTF. For the CDR3, the DNA is TGTGCCAGCAGCCTATATAGGGGCTCTGGGGCCAACGTCCTGACTTTC.

This clone was seen a few times. The chain couples TRBV7-9 to TRBJ1-1; TRBD1 aligns across 7 bases. CDR3 length: 15 amino acids. Germline V gene lookup returns CDR1 SEHNR and CDR2 FQNEAQ (reference sequence). The V and J ends lost 5 bases and 4 bases, in that order; junction bases with no gene match: 10. The CDR3 nucleotides are TGTGCCAGCAGCCTCCCAACAGGGGTTCTCACTGAAGCTTTCTTT. Its translation: CASSLPTGVLTEAFF.

V usage is TRBV4-1 and J usage is TRBJ2-3; D possibly corresponds to TRBD2 (6 bases). Trimming took off 4 bases at V and 3 bases at J, with 14 bases between the two ends. Germline CDR1 and CDR2: MGHRA and YSYEKL. This CDR3 contains 15 residues. CDR3 sequence: CASSLRMGGTDTQYF. CDR3 bases: TGCGCCAGCAGCCTCCGGATGGGGGGTACAGATACGCAGTATTTT.

Written as DNA, the CDR3 is TGTGCCAGCAGCTTATGGGGGGACCGCACTGAAGCTTTCTTT. Its translation: CASSLWGDRTEAFF. The chain recombines TRBV11-2 with TRBJ1-1, with D possibly being TRBD1 (5 bases). Trimming removed 2 bases from V and 4 bases from J, with 11 bases in between. CDR1 and CDR2 (germline): SGHAT, FQNNGV. CDR3 length: 14 amino acids.

The chain couples TRBV5-6 to TRBJ1-2; 9 bases line up with TRBD1. Unmatched junction bases numbered 10, after V lost 4 bases and J lost 6 bases. Germline loops: CDR1 SGHDT, CDR2 YYEEEE. This CDR3 spans 15 amino acids. The CDR3 DNA is TGTGCCAGCAGCCCCCGGGACAGGGTTATCAATGGCTACACCTTC. Translating it yields CASSPRDRVINGYTF.

The chain links TRBV12-2 to TRBJ2-1; the table's D call of TRBD2 was not tested on the DNA. TRBV12-2 is a documented pseudogene. The CDR3 extends over 17 amino acids. CDR3: CASRLGVREREGVEQFF. The DNA of the CDR3 is TGTGCAAGTCGCTTAGGCGTCAGGGAGCGGGAGGGCGTTGAGCAGTTCTTC.

This rearrangement joins TRBV5-5 to TRBJ1-5; the D is unclear. Germline CDR1 and CDR2: SGHKS and YYEKEE (reference sequence). The V end lost 4 bases, the J end lost 6 bases, and 11 bases lay between the germline ends. This CDR3 contains 13 residues. Written as DNA, the CDR3 is TGTGCCAGCAGCCCGGACCGGGGTCAGCCCCAGCATTTT. Its translation is CASSPDRGQPQHF.

The chain uses TRBV29-1 and TRBJ2-4; D may be TRBD1 (5 bases). CDR1 and CDR2 from the germline V gene are SQVTM and ANQGSEA. The V and J ends lost 4 bases and 6 bases respectively, with 10 bases between them. There are 12 residues in the CDR3. This CDR3 is CSVGGQGNIQYF. As DNA, the CDR3 is TGCAGCGTTGGCGGCCAGGGAAACATTCAGTACTTC.

A few counts support this clone. The J gene is TRBJ1-4, the V gene TRBV7-9; D not certain. V was trimmed by 4 bases and J by 8 bases, leaving 8 bases between them. The CDR3 runs to 12 residues. From germline, CDR1 is SEHNR and CDR2 FQNEAQ (reference sequence). CDR3 nucleotide sequence: TGTGCCAGCAGCTCTTCCCGCGAAAAACTGTTTTTT. It yields the protein CASSSSREKLFF.

The J gene is TRBJ1-2, the V gene TRBV28; D call uncertain. The CDR3 runs 13 residues. Germline V lookup: CDR1 MDHEN, CDR2 SYDVKM. V was cut by 3 bases and J by 3 bases, with 8 bases left in between. The CDR3: CASSLRGYYGYTF. As DNA, the CDR3 is TGTGCCAGCAGTTTGCGGGGATACTATGGCTACACCTTC.

The chain's CDR3 is CASSEKQGTEQYF. The CDR3 nucleotides read TGTGCCAGCAGCGAAAAACAGGGGACCGAGCAGTACTTC. This rearrangement joins TRBV11-2 to TRBJ2-7; 7 bases align to TRBD1. CDR3 length: 13 residues. Germline CDR1 is SGHAT and CDR2 is FQNNGV. V lost 5 bases and J lost 6; bases outside the gene matches: 7.

This chain connects TRBV6-5 to TRBJ2-7; TRBD1 aligns across 8 bases. This CDR3 contains 14 residues. Germline CDR1 and CDR2: MNHEY and SVGAGI. The V segment lost 7 bases and the J segment 5 bases; nucleotides outside the gene matches: 10. The CDR3 here is CASTPPGGKNEQYF. The CDR3 DNA follows: TGTGCCAGCACTCCCCCAGGGGGCAAAAACGAGCAGTACTTC.